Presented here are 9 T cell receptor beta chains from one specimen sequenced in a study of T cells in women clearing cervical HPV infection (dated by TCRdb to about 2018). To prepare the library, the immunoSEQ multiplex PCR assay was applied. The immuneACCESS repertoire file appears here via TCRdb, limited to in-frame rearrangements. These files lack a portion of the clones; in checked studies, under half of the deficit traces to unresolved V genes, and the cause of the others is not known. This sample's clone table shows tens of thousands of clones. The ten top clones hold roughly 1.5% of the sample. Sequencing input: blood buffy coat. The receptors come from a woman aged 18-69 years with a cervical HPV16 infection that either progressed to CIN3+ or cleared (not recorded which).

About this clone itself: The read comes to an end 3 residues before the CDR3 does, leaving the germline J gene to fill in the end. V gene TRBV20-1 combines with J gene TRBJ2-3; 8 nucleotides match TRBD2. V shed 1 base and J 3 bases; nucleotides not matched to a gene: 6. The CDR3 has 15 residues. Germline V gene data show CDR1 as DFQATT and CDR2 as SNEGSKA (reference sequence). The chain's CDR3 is CSARGFGGATDTQYF. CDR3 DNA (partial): TGCAGTGCTAGAGGGTTCGGGGGGGCAACAGATACG.

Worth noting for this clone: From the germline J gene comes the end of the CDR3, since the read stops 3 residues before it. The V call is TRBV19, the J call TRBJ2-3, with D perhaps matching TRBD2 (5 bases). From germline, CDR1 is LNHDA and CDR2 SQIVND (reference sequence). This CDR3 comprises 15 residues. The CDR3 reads CASSIRGSSNQPQYF. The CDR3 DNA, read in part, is TGTGCCAGTAGTATAAGAGGGTCCAGCAATCAGCCG.

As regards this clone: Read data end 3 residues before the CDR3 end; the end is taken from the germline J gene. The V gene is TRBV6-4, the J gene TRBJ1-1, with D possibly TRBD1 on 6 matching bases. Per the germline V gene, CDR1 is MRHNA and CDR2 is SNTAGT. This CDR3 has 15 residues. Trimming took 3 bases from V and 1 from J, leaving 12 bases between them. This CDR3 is CASSERAGENTEAFF. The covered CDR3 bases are TGTGCCAGCAGTGAAAGGGCAGGGGAGAACACTGAA.

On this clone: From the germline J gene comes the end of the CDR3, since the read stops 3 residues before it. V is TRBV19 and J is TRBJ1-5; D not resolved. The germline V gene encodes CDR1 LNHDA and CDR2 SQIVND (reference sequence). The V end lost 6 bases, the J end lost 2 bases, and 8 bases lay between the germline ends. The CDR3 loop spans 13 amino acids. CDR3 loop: CASSRQRNQPQHF. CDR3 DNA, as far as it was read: TGTGCCAGTAGCAGACAACGCAATCAGCCC.

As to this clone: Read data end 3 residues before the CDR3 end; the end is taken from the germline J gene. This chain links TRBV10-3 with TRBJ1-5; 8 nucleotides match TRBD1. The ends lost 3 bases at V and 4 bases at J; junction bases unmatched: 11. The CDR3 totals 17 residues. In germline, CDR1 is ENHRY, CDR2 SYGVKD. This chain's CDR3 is CAISDRQGSRGNQPQHF. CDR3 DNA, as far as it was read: TGTGCCATCAGTGACCGACAGGGGTCCCGGGGGAATCAGCCC.

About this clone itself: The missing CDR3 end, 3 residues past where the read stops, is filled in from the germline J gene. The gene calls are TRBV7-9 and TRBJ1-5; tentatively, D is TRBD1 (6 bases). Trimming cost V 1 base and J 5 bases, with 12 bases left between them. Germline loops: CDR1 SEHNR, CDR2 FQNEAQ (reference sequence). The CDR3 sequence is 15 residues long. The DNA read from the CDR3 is TGTGCCAGCAGCTTAGGGGCAGGGGTGGATCAGCCC. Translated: CASSLGAGVDQP. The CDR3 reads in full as CASSLGAGVDQPQHF.

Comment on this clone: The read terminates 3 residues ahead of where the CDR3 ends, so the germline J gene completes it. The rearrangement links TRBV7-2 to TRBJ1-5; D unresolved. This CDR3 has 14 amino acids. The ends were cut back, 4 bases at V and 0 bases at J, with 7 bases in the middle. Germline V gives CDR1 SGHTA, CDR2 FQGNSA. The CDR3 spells CASSWIASNQPQHF. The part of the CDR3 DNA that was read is TGTGCCAGCAGCTGGATAGCTAGCAATCAGCCC. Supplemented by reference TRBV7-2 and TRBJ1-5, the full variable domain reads GAGVSQSPSNKVTEKGKDVELRCDPISGHTALYWYRQSLGQGLEFLIYFQGNSAPDKSGLPSDRFSAERTGGSVSTLTIQRTQQEDSAVYLCASSWIASNQPQHFGDGTRLSIL.

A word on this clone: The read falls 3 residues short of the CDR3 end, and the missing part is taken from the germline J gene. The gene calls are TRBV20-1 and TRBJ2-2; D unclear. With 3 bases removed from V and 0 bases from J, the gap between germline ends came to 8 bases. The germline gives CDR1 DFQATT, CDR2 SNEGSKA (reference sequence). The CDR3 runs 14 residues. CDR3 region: CSARSIANTGELFF. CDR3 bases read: TGCAGTGCTAGGTCTATTGCGAACACCGGGGAG.

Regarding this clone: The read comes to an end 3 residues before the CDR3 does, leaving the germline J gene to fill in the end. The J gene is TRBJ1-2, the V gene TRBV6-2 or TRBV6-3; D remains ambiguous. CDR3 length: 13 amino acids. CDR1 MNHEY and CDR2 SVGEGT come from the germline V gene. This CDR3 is CASSYPRPGDYTF. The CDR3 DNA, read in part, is TGTGCCAGCAGTTACCCCCGCCCCGGGGAC.